This TCR beta chain stems from a study of cytomegalovirus exposure and HLA in healthy donors. PCR was performed using 60 Vbeta and 13 Jbeta primers. Method: immunoSEQ multiplex PCR; TCRdb's copy keeps in-frame clones and lacks some. Seen here are over 85,000 clones, 65% to 85% observed once, and the top ten hold 3% to 3.5%. Study outcomes and limitations: Donor immune exposure was known only as CMV serostatus. Judged likely to be a sequencing artifact was a cluster of highly shared sequence variants. In an earlier analysis, productive rearrangement rates for most beta V segments clustered near 87% or 30%.

The sample holds a few counts of this clone. Its antigen is not identified. V lost 8 bases and J 8 bases, leaving 19 bases between the germline ends. Looked up from germline, CDR1 is MNHNY and CDR2 is SVGAGI (reference sequence). This CDR3 has 14 amino acids. The sequence derives from a man in his forties in good health and CMV-seronegative. The chain joins TRBV6-6 to TRBJ2-1; D may be TRBD2 (7 bases). The material sequenced was PBMCs. The CDR3 DNA is TGTGCCAGCGAGACTAGCCAGGGGTTCTATGAGCAGTTCTTC. It translates to CASETSQGFYEQFF.